The T cell receptor beta chain under discussion was sequenced for a study of T cells in localized non-small cell lung cancer. V shed 0 bases and J shed 4 bases, with 14 bases lying between them. The CDR3 loop spans 16 amino acids. Germline CDR1 is MGHRA and CDR2 is YSYEKL. Method: immunoSEQ multiplex PCR; TCRdb's copy keeps in-frame clones and lacks some. This sample carries more than 45,000 clones, around 87% of them seen once, and the ten largest clones take about 2.5%. The clonotype originates from a man between 40 and 69 years old with stage II lung adenocarcinoma. This specimen consisted of PBMCs, obtained before any cancer treatment. This chain connects TRBV4-1 to TRBJ2-3; perhaps D is TRBD1 or TRBD2 (5 bases each). In DNA, the CDR3 is TGCGCCAGCAGCCAAGATCTATTACGGGGCGCAGATACGCAGTATTTT. Its translation: CASSQDLLRGADTQYF.